The T cell receptor beta chain under discussion was sequenced for a study of shared T cell receptors in the human thymus. In germline, CDR1 is SNHLY, CDR2 FYNNEI. V was clipped by 4 bases and J by 8 bases; unmatched bases: 5. CDR3 size: 14 residues. Some clones are missing from TCRdb's copy, which holds only in-frame ones; the method was immunoSEQ multiplex PCR. The data hold about 660,000 clones, with roughly 86% observed a single time. These same records also appear under a second study, on human thymus T cells. According to that study: Healthy Finnish infants undergoing corrective surgery for congenital heart defects provided the donor material. Resections from corrective heart surgery provided thymus tissue. Apparent skewing of V and J gene usage characterized both thymic and blood repertoires. Highly overlapping thymic repertoires among unrelated individuals were reported in related research.

The chain carries TRBV2 and TRBJ1-4; 9 nucleotides match TRBD1. The origin of this receptor is a boy in the first two years of life with a congenital heart defect. The source material was thymocytes. The CDR3 sequence is CASSAQGAREKLFF. As DNA, the CDR3 is TGTGCCAGCAGTGCACAGGGGGCAAGGGAAAAACTGTTTTTT. Using reference TRBV2 and TRBJ1-4 for the parts outside the CDR3, the full variable domain is EPEVTQTPSHQVTQMGQEVILRCVPISNHLYFYWYRQILGQKVEFLVSFYNNEISEKSEIFDDQFSVERPDGSNFTLKIRSTKLEDSAMYFCASSAQGAREKLFFGSGTQLSVL.